This T cell receptor beta chain derives from a study of T cells in Graves' hyperthyroidism and ophthalmopathy. This clonotype was observed at least ten times. There were TCR beta CDR3 regions amplified from RNA transcripts. TCR CDR3 underwent first-round RT-PCR with the HTBI primer set. TCRdb independently ran MiXCR on the multiplex PCR reads; one entry per CDR3 protein. The repertoire has fewer than 650,000 distinct CDR3 sequences, approximately 48% of them found once; the top ten carry about two fifths. Uncontrolled infection, other autoimmune disease, pregnancy or lactation disqualified patients from enrolment. Diagnoses rested on clinical symptoms, serum thyroxine and TRAb, thyroid ultrasound and orbital computed tomography. This CDR3 comprises 14 residues. V was cut by 8 bases and J by 0 bases, with 11 bases left in between. Looked up from germline, CDR1 is MGHDK and CDR2 is SYGVNS.

The chain has TRBV25-1 and TRBJ1-5; D is possibly TRBD1 (5 bases). The TCR originated in an adult woman with Graves' disease, either hyperthyroidism or ophthalmopathy (not recorded which). The material sequenced was peripheral blood or thyroid tissue (not recorded which). In DNA form, the CDR3 reads TGTGCCAGCGGACATAGAAATAGCAATCAGCCCCAGCATTTT. Translated, it gives CASGHRNSNQPQHF.